What follows are 4 T cell receptor beta chains derived from one specimen sequenced in a study of blood T cells in healthy people across ages (dated by TCRdb to about 2015). Receptor libraries were prepared by 5' RACE. TCRdb records Illumina HiSeq 2500 as the sequencer. The second PCR ran for roughly 7 to 11 cycles and used a J-beta primer mix along with a sample-barcoded 5' primer. TCRdb's own reprocessing of the public reads used fastp at Q25 and MiXCR and kept productive beta chains. Here each entry gathers all rows of one CDR3 protein and keeps the most common genes and DNA. The sample table lists roughly 1,500,000 distinct CDR3 sequences, about 32% of them with a count of one. The ten largest clonotypes hold 11% of the sample. The sample comprised blood. The receptors derive from a woman between 25 and 40 years old in good health.

This clonotype was found a few times. The V and J genes are TRBV20-1 and TRBJ2-3, with a weak D call TRBD2 (6 bases). The CDR3 length is 18 residues. V was pared by 6 bases and J by 4 bases, with 29 bases between. Germline CDR1 DFQATT, CDR2 SNEGSKA (reference sequence). CDR3 nucleotide sequence: TGCAGTGCCCCGTTGGGGTTGCCGTGGGGGGTCAGTCCAGATACGCAGTATTTT. Translating gives CSAPLGLPWGVSPDTQYF.

This clonotype was found many times. This chain links TRBV5-1 with TRBJ2-7, with D perhaps TRBD2 (5 bases). Deletions cut 3 bases from V and 3 bases from J, with 22 bases between. The CDR3 totals 17 residues. Germline values: CDR1 SGHRS, CDR2 YFSETQ. The CDR3 loop reads CASSSPEGLTNSYEQYF. In nucleotides, the CDR3 is TGCGCCAGCAGCTCCCCCGAGGGATTGACTAACAGCTACGAGCAGTACTTC. The full variable domain, in which reference TRBV5-1 and TRBJ2-7 provide the parts outside the CDR3, is KAGVTQTPRYLIKTRGQQVTLSCSPISGHRSVSWYQQTPGQGLQFLFEYFSETQRNKGNFPGRFSGRQFSNSRSEMNVSTLELGDSALYLCASSSPEGLTNSYEQYFGPGTRLTVT.

This clonotype was recorded a few times. The chain has TRBV9 and TRBJ1-6; weak D call: TRBD1 (6 bases). V lost 0 bases and J 7 bases, leaving 8 bases between the germline ends. CDR1 is SGDLS, CDR2 YYNGEE, per germline. There are 14 residues in the CDR3. The CDR3 loop is CASSVVGQNSPLHF. The CDR3 DNA follows: TGTGCCAGCAGCGTAGTGGGACAAAATTCACCCCTCCACTTT.

This clonotype was detected a few times. The V call is TRBV12-3 or TRBV12-4, the J call TRBJ2-7; possibly TRBD1 for D (5 bases). The V end was cut by 3 bases, the J end by 6 bases, with 12 bases between. CDR3 length: 13 amino acids. DNA of the CDR3: TGTGCCAGCAGTTTGGGGCTGTCCGTCGAGCAGTACTTC. This encodes CASSLGLSVEQYF.